The 8 T cell receptor beta chains reported below all come from one sample, sequenced in a study of blood T cells in healthy people across ages. Together with a sample-barcoded 5' primer, a J-beta primer mix was included in a second PCR lasting 7 to 11 cycles. TCRdb independently ran MiXCR on the 5' RACE reads; one entry per CDR3 protein. The sample lists 630,000 or so distinct CDR3 sequences; less than 40% were seen once. Sequencing input: blood. Receptors were obtained from a woman aged 80 or over in good health.

A remark on this clonotype: A much more abundant neighbour one base away suggests this may be a read error. The chain employs TRBV6-1 and TRBJ2-7, with 9 bases lining up with TRBD1. Germline CDR1 MNHNS, CDR2 SASEGT. The junction had 6 bases not matched to a gene; V was cut back by 3 bases and J by 3 bases. The CDR3 is 15 amino acids. The chain's CDR3 is CASSDRGTGSYEQYF. CDR3 DNA sequence: TGTGCCAGCAGTGACCGCGGGACAGGGAGCTACGAGCAGTACTTC.

V gene TRBV5-1 combines with J gene TRBJ2-4, with D maybe TRBD1 (5 bases). The CDR3 is made up of 11 amino acids. Germline CDR1 reads SGHRS; CDR2 reads YFSETQ. The V and J ends lost 5 bases and 13 bases respectively, with 13 bases between them. The chain's CDR3 is CASSDSFEQYF. The CDR3 coding sequence is TGCGCCAGCAGTGACAGTTTTGAGCAGTACTTC.

Details on this clonotype: The final CDR3 position lacks the conserved phenylalanine or tryptophan, pointing to a likely read error. The chain uses TRBV7-2 and TRBJ1-5, with a possible D match to TRBD1 (5 bases). Looked up from germline, CDR1 is SGHTA and CDR2 is FQGNSA. V shed 4 bases and J shed 6 bases, with 16 bases lying between them. The CDR3 totals 15 residues. CDR3 DNA: TGTGCCAGCAGCTCAAGACACGGGGACGGTCAGCCCCAGCATGTT. Protein product: CASSSRHGDGQPQHV.

This chain uses TRBV19 with TRBJ2-7; D is undetermined. This CDR3 contains 14 residues. Per the germline V gene, CDR1 is LNHDA and CDR2 is SQIVND (reference sequence). With 5 bases removed from V and 2 bases from J, the gap between germline ends came to 13 bases. CDR3 DNA: TGTGCCAGTAGTCTTCGACATTTAGCCTACGAGCAGTACTTC. This encodes CASSLRHLAYEQYF.

This clonotype was counted many times. The chain employs TRBV5-1 and TRBJ1-2, with TRBD1 identical over 7 bases. The length of the CDR3 is 19 residues. Trimming removed 3 bases from V and 4 bases from J; junction bases left unmatched: 21. Germline-derived CDR1 and CDR2 are SGHRS and YFSETQ. CDR3 DNA sequence: TGCGCCAGCAGCTCGGAACCGACAGGGTTGGGTACCATGGGCTATGGCTACACCTTC. Its translation: CASSSEPTGLGTMGYGYTF. Full variable domain (missing parts from reference TRBV5-1 and TRBJ1-2): KAGVTQTPRYLIKTRGQQVTLSCSPISGHRSVSWYQQTPGQGLQFLFEYFSETQRNKGNFPGRFSGRQFSNSRSEMNVSTLELGDSALYLCASSSEPTGLGTMGYGYTFGSGTRLTVV.

The rearrangement uses TRBV20-1 and TRBJ1-3, with D perhaps matching TRBD1 (6 bases). Per germline, CDR1 DFQATT and CDR2 SNEGSKA (reference sequence). The V and J ends lost 2 bases and 0 bases respectively, with 17 bases between them. The CDR3 runs 17 residues. CDR3 bases: TGCAGTGCTAGATCCTCAGGGGCCTCTCACTCTGGAAACACCATATATTTT. Protein: CSARSSGASHSGNTIYF.

There are many counts of this clonotype. V is TRBV10-2 and J is TRBJ2-7; TRBD2 agrees at 10 bases. This CDR3 has 16 residues. Germline values: CDR1 WSHSY, CDR2 SAAADI. The ends lost 6 bases at V and 6 bases at J; junction bases unmatched: 14. CDR3 region: CASRAVTSGGAAEQYF. The DNA of the CDR3 is TGCGCCAGCAGAGCCGTAACCAGCGGGGGGGCCGCCGAGCAGTACTTC.

CDR3 nucleotides: TGCAGTGCTAGAGATCCGGCAGGGGGGTTGTACATTCAGTACTTC. Protein: CSARDPAGGLYIQYF. This rearrangement joins TRBV20-1 to TRBJ2-4; TRBD1 is a possible D gene (7 bases). Trimming stripped 0 bases from V and 8 bases from J, with 17 bases between. Germline V CDR1 and CDR2: DFQATT, SNEGSKA (reference sequence). This CDR3 region has 15 residues.